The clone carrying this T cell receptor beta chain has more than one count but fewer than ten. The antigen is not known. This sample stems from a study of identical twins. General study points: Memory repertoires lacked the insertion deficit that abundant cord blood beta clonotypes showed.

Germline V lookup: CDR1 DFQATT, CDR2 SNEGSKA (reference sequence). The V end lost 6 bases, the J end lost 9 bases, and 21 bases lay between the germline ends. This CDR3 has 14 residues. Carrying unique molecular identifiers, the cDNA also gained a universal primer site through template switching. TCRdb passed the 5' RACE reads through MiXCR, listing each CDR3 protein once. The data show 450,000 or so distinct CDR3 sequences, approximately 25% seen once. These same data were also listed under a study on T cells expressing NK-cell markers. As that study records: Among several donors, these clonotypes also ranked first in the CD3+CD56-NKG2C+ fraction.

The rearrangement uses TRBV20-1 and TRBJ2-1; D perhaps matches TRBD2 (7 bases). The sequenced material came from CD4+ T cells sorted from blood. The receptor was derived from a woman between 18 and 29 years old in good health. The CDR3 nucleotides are TGCAGTGCCAAGGGAGGAGGGGGGGGGAGTGAGCAGTTCTTC. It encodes CSAKGGGGGSEQFF.